This T cell receptor beta chain came from a study of T cell repertoires in cytomegalovirus infection. Background on the study: From public TCR beta signatures came an indication of both CMV infection and matching HLA type. Study-wide results and limits: Clonotype analysis showed dominance of the ex vivo response by HLA-C-restricted CMV-specific TCR beta clonotypes.

MiXCR, applied by TCRdb to the reads, yields one record per CDR3 protein. The sample has about 310,000 distinct CDR3 sequences, 15% to 20% seen once. The CDR3 has 17 residues. V gave up 4 bases and J gave up 2 bases, with 18 bases separating them. Germline V gene sequence: CDR1 LGHDT, CDR2 YNNKEL (reference sequence). Ten or more counts support this clonotype. What it binds is unknown. Sequences were obtained from PBMCs. This TCR was recovered from a human donor in good health (CMV status not recorded). Some clones in this sample may be carry-over from other donors' samples. The V call is TRBV3-1, the J call TRBJ2-1, with D perhaps matching TRBD2 (6 bases). CDR3 loop: CASSLFGGTRTYNEQFF. The DNA of the CDR3 is TGTGCCAGCAGCCTCTTTGGGGGGACGCGAACCTACAATGAGCAGTTCTTC.